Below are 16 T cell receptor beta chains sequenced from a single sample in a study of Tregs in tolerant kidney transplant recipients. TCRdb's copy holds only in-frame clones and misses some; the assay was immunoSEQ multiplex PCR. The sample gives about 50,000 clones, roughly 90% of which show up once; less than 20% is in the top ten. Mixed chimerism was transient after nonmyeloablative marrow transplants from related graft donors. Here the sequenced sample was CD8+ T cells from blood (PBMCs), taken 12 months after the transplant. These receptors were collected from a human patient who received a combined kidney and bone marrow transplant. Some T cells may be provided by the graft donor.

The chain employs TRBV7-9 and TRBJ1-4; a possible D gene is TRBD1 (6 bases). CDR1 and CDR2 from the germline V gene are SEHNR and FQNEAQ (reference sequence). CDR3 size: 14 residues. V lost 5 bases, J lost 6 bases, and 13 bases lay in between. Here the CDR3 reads CASSADRNYEKLFF. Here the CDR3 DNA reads TGTGCCAGCAGCGCCGACAGGAATTATGAAAAACTGTTTTTT. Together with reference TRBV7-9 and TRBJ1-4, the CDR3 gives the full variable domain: DTGVSQNPRHKITKRGQNVTFRCDPISEHNRLYWYRQTLGQGPEFLTYFQNEAQLEKSRLLSDRFSAERPKGSFSTLEIQRTEQGDSAMYLCASSADRNYEKLFFGSGTQLSVL.

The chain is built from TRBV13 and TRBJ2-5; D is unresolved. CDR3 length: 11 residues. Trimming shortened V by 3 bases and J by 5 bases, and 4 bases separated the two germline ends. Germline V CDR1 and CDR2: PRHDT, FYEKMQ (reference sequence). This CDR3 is CASSFQETQYF. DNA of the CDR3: TGTGCCAGCAGCTTTCAGGAGACCCAGTACTTC.

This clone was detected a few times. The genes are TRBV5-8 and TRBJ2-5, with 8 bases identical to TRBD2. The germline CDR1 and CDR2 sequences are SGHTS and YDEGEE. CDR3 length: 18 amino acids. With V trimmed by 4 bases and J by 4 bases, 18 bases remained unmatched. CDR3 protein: CASSTGGAGDTSRETQYF. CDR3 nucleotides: TGTGCCAGCAGCACGGGGGGGGCAGGGGACACGTCGAGAGAGACCCAGTACTTC.

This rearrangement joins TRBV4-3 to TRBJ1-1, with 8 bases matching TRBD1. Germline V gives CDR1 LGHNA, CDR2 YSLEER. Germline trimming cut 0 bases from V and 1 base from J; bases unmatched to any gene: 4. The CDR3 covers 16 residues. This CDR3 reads CASSQDPGTGNTEAFF. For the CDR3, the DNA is TGCGCCAGCAGCCAAGATCCGGGGACAGGGAACACTGAAGCTTTCTTT.

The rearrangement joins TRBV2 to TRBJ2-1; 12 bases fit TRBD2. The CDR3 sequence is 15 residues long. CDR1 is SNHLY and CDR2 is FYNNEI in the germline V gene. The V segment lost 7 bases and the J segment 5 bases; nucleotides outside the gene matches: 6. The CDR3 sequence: CASTQLAGGNNEQFF. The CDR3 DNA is TGTGCCAGCACCCAACTAGCGGGGGGTAACAATGAGCAGTTCTTC.

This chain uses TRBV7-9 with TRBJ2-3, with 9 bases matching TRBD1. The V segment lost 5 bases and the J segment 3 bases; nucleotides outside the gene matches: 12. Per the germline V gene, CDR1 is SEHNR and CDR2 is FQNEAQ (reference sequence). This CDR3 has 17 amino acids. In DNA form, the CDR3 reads TGTGCCAGCAGCCCTCCCGAGGACAGGGGAAGGACAGATACGCAGTATTTT. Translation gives CASSPPEDRGRTDTQYF.

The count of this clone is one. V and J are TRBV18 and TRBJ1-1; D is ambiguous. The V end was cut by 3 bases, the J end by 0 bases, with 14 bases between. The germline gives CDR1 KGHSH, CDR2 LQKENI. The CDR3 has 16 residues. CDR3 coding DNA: TGTGCCAGCTCACCGACTCCGGGAGAACTGAACACTGAAGCTTTCTTT. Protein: CASSPTPGELNTEAFF.

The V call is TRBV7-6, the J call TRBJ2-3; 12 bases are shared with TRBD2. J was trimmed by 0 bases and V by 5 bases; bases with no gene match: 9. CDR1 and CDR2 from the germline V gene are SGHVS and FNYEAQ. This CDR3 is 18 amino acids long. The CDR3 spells CASSRTIGLAGSTDTQYF. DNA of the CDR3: TGTGCCAGCAGCCGAACTATCGGACTAGCGGGGAGCACAGATACGCAGTATTTT.

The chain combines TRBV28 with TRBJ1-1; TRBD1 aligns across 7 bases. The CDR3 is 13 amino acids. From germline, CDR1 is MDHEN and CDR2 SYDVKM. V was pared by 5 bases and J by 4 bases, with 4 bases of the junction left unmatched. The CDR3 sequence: CASSEQGSTEAFF. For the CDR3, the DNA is TGTGCCAGCAGTGAACAGGGGAGCACTGAAGCTTTCTTT.

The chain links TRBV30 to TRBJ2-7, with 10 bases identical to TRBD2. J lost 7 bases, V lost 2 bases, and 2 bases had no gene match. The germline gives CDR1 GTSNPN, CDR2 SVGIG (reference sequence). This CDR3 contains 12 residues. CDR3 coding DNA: TGTGCCTGGAGTCATAGCGGGGGGGAGCAGTACTTC. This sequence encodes CAWSHSGGEQYF.

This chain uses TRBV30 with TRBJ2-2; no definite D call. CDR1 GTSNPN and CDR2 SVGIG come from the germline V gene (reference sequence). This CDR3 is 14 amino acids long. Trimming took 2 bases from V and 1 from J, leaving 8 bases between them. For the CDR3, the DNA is TGTGCCTGGAGTACCTCGAGGAACACCGGGGAGCTGTTTTTT. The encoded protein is CAWSTSRNTGELFF.

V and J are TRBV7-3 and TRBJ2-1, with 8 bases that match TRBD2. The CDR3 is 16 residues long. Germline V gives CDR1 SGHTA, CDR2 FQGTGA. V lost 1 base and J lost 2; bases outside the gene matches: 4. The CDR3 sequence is CASSLIGAGAYNEQFF. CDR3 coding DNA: TGTGCCAGCAGCTTAATTGGAGCGGGGGCCTACAATGAGCAGTTCTTC.

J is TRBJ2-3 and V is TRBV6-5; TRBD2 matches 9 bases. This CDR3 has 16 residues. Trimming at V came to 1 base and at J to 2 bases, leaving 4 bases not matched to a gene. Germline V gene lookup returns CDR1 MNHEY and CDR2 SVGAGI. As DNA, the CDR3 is TGTGCCAGCAGTTACTGGGCGGGAGGGCCCACAGATACGCAGTATTTT. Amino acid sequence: CASSYWAGGPTDTQYF.

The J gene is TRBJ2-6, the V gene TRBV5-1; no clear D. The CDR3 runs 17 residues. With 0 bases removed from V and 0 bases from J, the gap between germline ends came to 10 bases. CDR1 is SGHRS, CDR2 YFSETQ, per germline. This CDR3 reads CASSLARSSSGANVLTF. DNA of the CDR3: TGCGCCAGCAGCTTGGCCCGGAGCAGCTCTGGGGCCAACGTCCTGACTTTC.

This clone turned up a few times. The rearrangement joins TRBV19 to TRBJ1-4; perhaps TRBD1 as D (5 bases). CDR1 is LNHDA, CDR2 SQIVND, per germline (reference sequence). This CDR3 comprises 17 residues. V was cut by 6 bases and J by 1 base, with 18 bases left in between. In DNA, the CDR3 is TGTGCCAGTAGACCCGGTTTGGAGGGGTTAACTAATGAAAAACTGTTTTTT. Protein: CASRPGLEGLTNEKLFF.

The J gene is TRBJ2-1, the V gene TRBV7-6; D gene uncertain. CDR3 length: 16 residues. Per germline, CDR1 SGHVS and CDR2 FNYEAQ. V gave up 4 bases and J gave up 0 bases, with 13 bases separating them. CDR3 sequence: CASSSLTVYSYNEQFF. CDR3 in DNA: TGTGCCAGCAGCTCATTAACGGTATACTCCTACAATGAGCAGTTCTTC.